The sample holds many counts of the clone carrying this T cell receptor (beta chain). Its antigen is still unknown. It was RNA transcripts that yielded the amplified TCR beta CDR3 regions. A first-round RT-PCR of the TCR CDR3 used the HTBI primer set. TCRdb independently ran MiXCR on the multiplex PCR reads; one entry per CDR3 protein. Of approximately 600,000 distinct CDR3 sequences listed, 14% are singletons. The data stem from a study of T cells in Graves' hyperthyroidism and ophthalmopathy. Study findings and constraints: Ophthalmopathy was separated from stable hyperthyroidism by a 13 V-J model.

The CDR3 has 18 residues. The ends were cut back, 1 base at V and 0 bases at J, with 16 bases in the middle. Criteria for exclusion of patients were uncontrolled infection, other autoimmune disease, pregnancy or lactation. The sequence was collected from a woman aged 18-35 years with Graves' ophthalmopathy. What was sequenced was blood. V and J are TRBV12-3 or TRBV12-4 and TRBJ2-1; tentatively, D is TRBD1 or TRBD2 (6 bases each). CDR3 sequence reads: CASSLGGAVMSSYNEQFF. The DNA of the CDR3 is TGTGCCAGCAGTTTAGGGGGGGCCGTGATGAGCTCCTACAATGAGCAGTTCTTC.